The 25 T cell receptor beta chains in this list originate from one sample, sequenced in a study of blood T cells in healthy people across ages. Through a sample-barcoded 5' primer and a J-beta primer mix, a second PCR was run for roughly 7 to 11 cycles. One entry per CDR3 protein, called by TCRdb with MiXCR from the 5' RACE reads. The data contain fewer than 750,000 distinct CDR3 sequences, under 55% of them singletons. The sequencing sample was made of blood. The receptors here all came from an elderly man in good health.

The chain is built from TRBV7-3 and TRBJ1-1, with 9 bases aligning to TRBD1. V dropped 6 bases and J dropped 12; count of bases not matched to a gene: 14. This CDR3 spans 14 amino acids. Germline CDR1 reads SGHTA; CDR2 reads FQGTGA. CDR3 sequence reads: CASSPTGGAGRPFF. The CDR3 coding sequence is TGTGCCAGCAGTCCAACAGGGGGCGCGGGAAGGCCTTTCTTT.

This clonotype was counted between two and nine times. J is TRBJ1-2 and V is TRBV27, with D hard to call. Looked up from germline, CDR1 is MNHEY and CDR2 is SMNVEV (reference sequence). The CDR3 totals 19 residues. Trimming left V 5 bases short and J 0 bases short, with 25 bases between. The CDR3 sequence: CASSPISPGGLLANYGYTF. CDR3 bases: TGTGCCAGCAGTCCCATATCCCCGGGAGGCTTACTGGCTAACTATGGCTACACCTTC.

The genes are TRBV30 and TRBJ2-7; a possible D gene is TRBD1 (5 bases). The V end lost 5 bases, the J end lost 2 bases, and 19 bases lay between the germline ends. The CDR3 totals 15 residues. CDR1 is GTSNPN, CDR2 SVGIG, per germline (reference sequence). The CDR3 region is CAWGAGPVKAYEQYF. For the CDR3, the DNA is TGTGCCTGGGGGGCCGGGCCAGTAAAGGCCTACGAGCAGTACTTC.

This clonotype was observed a few times. The chain carries TRBV24-1 and TRBJ2-1; 10 bases match TRBD1. The CDR3 totals 14 residues. V trimming: 7 bases; J trimming: 6 bases; junction bases outside the gene matches: 5. The germline V gene encodes CDR1 KGHDR and CDR2 SFDVKD. CDR3 in amino acids: CATSPGQGFNEQFF. For the CDR3, the DNA is TGTGCCACCAGCCCGGGACAGGGGTTCAATGAGCAGTTCTTC.

V gene TRBV4-2 combines with J gene TRBJ2-1, with TRBD1 matching 8 bases. Germline CDR1 and CDR2: LGHNA and YNFKEQ. The CDR3 loop spans 16 amino acids. V dropped 0 bases and J dropped 7; count of bases not matched to a gene: 8. The CDR3 region has the DNA TGTGCCAGCAGCCAAGATCGAGGACAGGGCTGGAATGAGCAGTTCTTC. This gives the protein CASSQDRGQGWNEQFF.

The J gene is TRBJ2-1, the V gene TRBV7-9; 8 bases are shared with TRBD1. The length of the CDR3 is 15 residues. Germline values: CDR1 SEHNR, CDR2 FQNEAQ (reference sequence). V shed 7 bases, J shed 7 bases, and the junction held 12 bases outside the gene matches. The DNA of the CDR3 is TGTGCCAGCACCCCAGGGGGGACAGGTCGGAATGAGCAGTTCTTC. Its protein is CASTPGGTGRNEQFF.

This clonotype was picked up a small number of times. The CDR3, as DNA: TGCAGTGCTAGAGCTAGCACTGAGCAGTTCTTC. Translating gives CSARASTEQFF. The J gene is TRBJ2-1, the V gene TRBV20-1, with D possibly being TRBD2 (5 bases). Germline V lookup: CDR1 DFQATT, CDR2 SNEGSKA (reference sequence). The V end lost 1 base, the J end lost 9 bases, and 7 bases lay between the germline ends. The CDR3 is made up of 11 amino acids.

The rearrangement uses TRBV5-1 and TRBJ2-3; the match to TRBD2 covers 7 bases. This CDR3 has 17 residues. V was clipped by 4 bases and J by 4 bases; unmatched bases: 15. Germline values: CDR1 SGHRS, CDR2 YFSETQ. CDR3 residues: CASSPFPTGRGPDTQYF. In DNA form, the CDR3 reads TGCGCCAGCAGCCCCTTCCCTACGGGGAGGGGCCCAGATACGCAGTATTTT.

This clonotype was counted a few times. V is TRBV12-3 or TRBV12-4 and J is TRBJ2-5, with TRBD1 identical over 9 bases. The V segment lost 6 bases and the J segment 5 bases; nucleotides outside the gene matches: 10. CDR3 size: 15 residues. The CDR3 bases are TGTGCCAGCAGCTTCCGGGACAGGGCGAGGGAGACCCAGTACTTC. Translation: CASSFRDRARETQYF.

Details on this clonotype: This may stem from a read error, because a much larger clone lies one nucleotide away. The chain recombines TRBV24-1 with TRBJ2-5; D gene ambiguous. Trimming took 9 bases from V and 2 from J, leaving 6 bases between them. In germline, CDR1 is KGHDR, CDR2 SFDVKD. CDR3 length: 11 residues. CDR3: CATHGQETQYF. The DNA for the CDR3 is TGTGCCACCCACGGACAAGAGACCCAGTACTTC.

Concerning this clonotype: Since a much larger clone is just one base distant, this may be a read error. The rearrangement joins TRBV9 to TRBJ2-1; 7 bases are shared with TRBD2. The CDR3 runs to 15 residues. Germline-derived CDR1 and CDR2 are SGDLS and YYNGEE. DNA of the CDR3: TGTGCCAGCAGCAAAGCGGGGAGCTCCTACAATGAGCGGTTCTTC. This gives the protein CASSKAGSSYNERFF.

A remark on this clonotype: A much larger clonotype is one base distant, so this may be a read error. The V gene is TRBV6-5, the J gene TRBJ2-3, with D maybe TRBD2 (6 bases). This CDR3 contains 13 residues. V gave up 6 bases and J gave up 0 bases, with 7 bases separating them. Germline CDR1 MNHEY, CDR2 SVGAGI. In DNA form, the CDR3 reads TGTGCCAGCAGGGACTACAGCACAGATACGCAGTATTTT. Translating it yields CASRDYSTDTQYF.

This chain links TRBV4-2 with TRBJ2-1, with 8 positions matching TRBD2. V was clipped by 0 bases and J by 10 bases; unmatched bases: 11. Germline CDR1 is LGHNA and CDR2 is YNFKEQ. This CDR3 has 16 amino acids. CDR3 sequence (DNA): TGTGCCAGCAGCCAAGATGGGAGTAGCGGGAATGGAGAGCAGTTCTTC. Its protein product is CASSQDGSSGNGEQFF.

This clonotype has at least ten counts. The chain combines TRBV29-1 with TRBJ2-5; D not certain. V was shortened by 3 bases and J by 5 bases, with 7 bases between the two germline ends. The CDR3 runs to 11 residues. The germline CDR1 and CDR2 sequences are SQVTM and ANQGSEA. For the CDR3, the DNA is TGCAGCGTTGAGGATCCGGAGACCCAGTACTTC. Translated: CSVEDPETQYF.

The V call is TRBV12-3 or TRBV12-4, the J call TRBJ1-5; D uncertain. The CDR3 spans 14 residues. Trimming cost V 6 bases and J 3 bases, with 12 bases left between them. This CDR3 reads CASSRGRDNQPQHF. The CDR3 nucleotides are TGTGCCAGCAGCCGTGGACGGGACAATCAGCCCCAGCATTTT.

This sequence joins TRBV20-1 and TRBJ1-6, with D possibly matching TRBD1 (5 bases). Trimming shortened V by 3 bases and J by 6 bases, and 18 bases separated the two germline ends. The CDR3 spans 16 residues. From germline, CDR1 is DFQATT and CDR2 SNEGSKA (reference sequence). CDR3 amino acids: CSARPAEGPSNSPLHF. CDR3 DNA sequence: TGCAGTGCTAGGCCAGCCGAGGGGCCTTCTAATTCACCCCTCCACTTT.

J is TRBJ2-3 and V is TRBV12-3 or TRBV12-4; 7 positions match TRBD2. Unmatched junction bases numbered 7, after V lost 8 bases and J lost 2 bases. The CDR3 is 14 residues long. For the CDR3, the DNA is TGTGCCAGCCGACCGGGGGGATACACAGATACGCAGTATTTT. Encoded protein: CASRPGGYTDTQYF.

This clonotype was recorded a few times. The chain combines TRBV4-3 with TRBJ2-4; D might be TRBD2 (5 bases). This CDR3 has 14 amino acids. The germline CDR1 and CDR2 sequences are LGHNA and YSLEER. Trimming left V 2 bases short and J 4 bases short, with 9 bases between. The CDR3 sequence is CASSQFTSKNIQYF. The CDR3, as DNA: TGCGCCAGCAGCCAATTTACTAGTAAAAACATTCAGTACTTC.

This clonotype was seen ten or more times. The chain carries TRBV3-1 and TRBJ2-7; D perhaps matches TRBD2 (7 bases). Trimming pared 5 bases from V and 7 bases from J, leaving 24 bases between. From germline, CDR1 is LGHDT and CDR2 YNNKEL (reference sequence). This CDR3 region has 16 residues. As DNA, the CDR3 is TGTGCCAGCAGCTACCGGGGGGCTAGCGCCAAAGCAGAGCAGTACTTC. It codes for CASSYRGASAKAEQYF.

This clonotype was counted only a few times. The chain uses TRBV5-1 and TRBJ2-1; maybe TRBD1 (6 bases). This CDR3 has 15 amino acids. With 5 bases removed from V and 1 base from J, the gap between germline ends came to 13 bases. Germline-derived CDR1 and CDR2 are SGHRS and YFSETQ. The CDR3 spells CASSAGTQSYNEQFF. The CDR3 DNA reads as TGCGCCAGCAGTGCCGGGACACAATCCTACAATGAGCAGTTCTTC.

The CDR3, as DNA: TGCAGCGTTGATCGAACAGGGCCAGATACGCAGTATTTT. It codes for CSVDRTGPDTQYF. This rearrangement joins TRBV29-1 to TRBJ2-3; maybe TRBD1 (6 bases). The CDR3 sequence is 13 residues long. Between the trimmed V and J ends, which lost 3 bases and 4 bases, there was a span of 11 bases. Germline CDR1 is SQVTM and CDR2 is ANQGSEA.

A single count supports this clonotype. The chain is built from TRBV20-1 and TRBJ2-7; 10 bases are shared with TRBD2. The tail of the sequence fits TRBJ2-5 better, so the J call may be wrong. The CDR3 has 14 residues. CDR1 is DFQATT, CDR2 SNEGSKA, per germline (reference sequence). CDR3 sequence reads: CSASLAGAGETQYF. The CDR3 DNA follows: TGCAGTGCTAGTCTAGCGGGAGCGGGAGAGACCCAGTACTTC.

V is TRBV20-1 and J is TRBJ1-2; 8 bases map to TRBD1. The CDR3 spans 13 residues. J gave up 7 bases and V 5 bases, and 9 bases lay outside the gene matches. Germline CDR1 is DFQATT and CDR2 is SNEGSKA (reference sequence). In nucleotides, the CDR3 is TGCAGTGCTGGAAGACAGGGGCTTTTTGGCTACACCTTC. Translating it yields CSAGRQGLFGYTF.

This clonotype came up a few times. A much larger clone differs by one base, so this may be a read error. The CDR3 sequence is CASTRGRGIGETQYF. The CDR3 DNA reads as TGTGCCAGCACCAGGGGACGAGGGATAGGAGAGACCCAGTACTTC. V is TRBV6-6 and J is TRBJ2-5, with D possibly being TRBD1 (6 bases). With 7 bases removed from V and 4 bases from J, the gap between germline ends came to 19 bases. CDR3 length equals 15 residues. Germline CDR1 is MNHNY and CDR2 is SVGAGI (reference sequence).

The rearrangement joins TRBV28 to TRBJ2-7; the D is unclear. CDR3 length equals 11 residues. Trimming pared 6 bases from V and 6 bases from J, leaving 9 bases between. CDR1 MDHEN and CDR2 SYDVKM come from the germline V gene. The CDR3 here is CASRRNGEQYF. The CDR3 DNA follows: TGTGCCAGCAGGAGGAACGGCGAGCAGTACTTC.